The clone carrying this TCR beta chain was found a few times. The primer mix had 60 Vbeta and 13 Jbeta primers. Here immunoSEQ multiplex PCR was the method, and the copy in TCRdb shows in-frame clones only, minus some. In the table there are some 41,000 clones, roughly half of which are singletons. This entry belongs to a study of cytomegalovirus exposure and HLA in healthy donors. Deletions cut 2 bases from V and 0 bases from J, with 10 bases between. Germline CDR1 GTSNPN, CDR2 SVGIG (reference sequence). The CDR3 has 14 amino acids. This receptor was obtained from a man aged 55 to 69 in good health and CMV-seronegative. Input material: PBMCs. The rearrangement joins TRBV30 to TRBJ1-1, with D possibly matching TRBD1 (6 bases). CDR3 in amino acids: CAWSYREMNTEAFF. The DNA of the CDR3 is TGTGCCTGGAGTTACAGGGAGATGAACACTGAAGCTTTCTTT.